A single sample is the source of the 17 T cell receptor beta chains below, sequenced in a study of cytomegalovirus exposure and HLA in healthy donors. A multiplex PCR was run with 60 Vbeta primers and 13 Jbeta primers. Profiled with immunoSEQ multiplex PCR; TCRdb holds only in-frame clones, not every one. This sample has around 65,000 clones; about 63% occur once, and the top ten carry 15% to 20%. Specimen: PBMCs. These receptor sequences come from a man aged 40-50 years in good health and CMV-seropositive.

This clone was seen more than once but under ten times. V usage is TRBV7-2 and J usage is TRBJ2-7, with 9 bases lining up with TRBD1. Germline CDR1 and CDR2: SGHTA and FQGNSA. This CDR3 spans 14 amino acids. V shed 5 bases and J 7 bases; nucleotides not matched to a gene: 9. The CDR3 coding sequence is TGTGCCAGCAGCGTGGGACAGGGCCCTATGGAGCAGTACTTC. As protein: CASSVGQGPMEQYF.

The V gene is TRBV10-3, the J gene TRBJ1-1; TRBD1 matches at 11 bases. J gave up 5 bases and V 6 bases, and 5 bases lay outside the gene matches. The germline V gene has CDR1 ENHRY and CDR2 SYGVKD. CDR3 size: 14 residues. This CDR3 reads CAIRRTGGRTEAFF. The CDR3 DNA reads TGTGCCATCAGGCGGACAGGGGGCAGAACTGAAGCTTTCTTT.

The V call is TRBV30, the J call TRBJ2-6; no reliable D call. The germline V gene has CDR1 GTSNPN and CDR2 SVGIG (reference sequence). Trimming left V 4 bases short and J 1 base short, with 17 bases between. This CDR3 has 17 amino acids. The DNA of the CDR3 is TGTGCCTGGACCCCTTCCTATTTCTCGTCTGGGGCCAACGTCCTGACTTTC. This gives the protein CAWTPSYFSSGANVLTF.

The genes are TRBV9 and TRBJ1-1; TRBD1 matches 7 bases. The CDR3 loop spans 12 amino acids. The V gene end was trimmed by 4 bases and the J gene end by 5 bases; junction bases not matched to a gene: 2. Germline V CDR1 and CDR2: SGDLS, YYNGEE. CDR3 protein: CASSRRGTEAFF. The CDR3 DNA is TGTGCCAGCAGCCGCAGGGGGACTGAAGCTTTCTTT.

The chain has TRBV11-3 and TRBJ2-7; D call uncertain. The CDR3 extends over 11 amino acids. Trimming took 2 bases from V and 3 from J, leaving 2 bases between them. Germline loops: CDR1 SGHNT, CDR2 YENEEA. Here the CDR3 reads CASSLYYEQYF. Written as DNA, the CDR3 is TGTGCCAGCAGCTTATACTACGAGCAGTACTTC.

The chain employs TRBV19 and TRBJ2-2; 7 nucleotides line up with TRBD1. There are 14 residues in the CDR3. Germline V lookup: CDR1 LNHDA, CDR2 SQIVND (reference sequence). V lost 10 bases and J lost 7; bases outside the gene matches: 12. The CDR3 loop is CATRNRGRGGELFF. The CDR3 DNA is TGTGCCACTAGAAACAGGGGAAGGGGCGGGGAGCTGTTTTTT. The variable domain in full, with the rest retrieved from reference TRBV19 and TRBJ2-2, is DGGITQSPKYLFRKEGQNVTLSCEQNLNHDAMYWYRQDPGQGLRLIYYSQIVNDFQKGDIAEGYSVSREKKESFPLTVTSAQKNPTAFYLCATRNRGRGGELFFGEGSRLTVL.

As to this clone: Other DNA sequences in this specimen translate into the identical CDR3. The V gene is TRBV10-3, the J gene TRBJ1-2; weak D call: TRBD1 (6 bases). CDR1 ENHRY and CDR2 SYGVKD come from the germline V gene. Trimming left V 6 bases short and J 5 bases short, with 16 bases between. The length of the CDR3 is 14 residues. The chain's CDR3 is CAISEQGGGYGYTF. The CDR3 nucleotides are TGTGCCATCAGCGAACAGGGAGGGGGTTATGGCTACACCTTC.

The DNA for the CDR3 is TGCAGCGTCGGCGCTCAGGGGAAAGAGACCCAGTACTTC. It is translated as CSVGAQGKETQYF. The chain carries TRBV29-1 and TRBJ2-5; a weak D match, TRBD1 (6 bases). V dropped 6 bases and J dropped 3 bases, with 14 bases sitting between them. The germline V gene has CDR1 SQVTM and CDR2 ANQGSEA. CDR3 size: 13 residues.

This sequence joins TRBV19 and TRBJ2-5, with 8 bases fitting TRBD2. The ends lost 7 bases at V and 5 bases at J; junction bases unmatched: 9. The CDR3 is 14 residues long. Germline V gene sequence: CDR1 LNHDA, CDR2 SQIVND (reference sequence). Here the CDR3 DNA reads TGTGCCAGTAACCCGGGGGGGGGTTTGGAGACCCAGTACTTC. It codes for CASNPGGGLETQYF. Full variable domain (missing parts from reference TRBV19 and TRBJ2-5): DGGITQSPKYLFRKEGQNVTLSCEQNLNHDAMYWYRQDPGQGLRLIYYSQIVNDFQKGDIAEGYSVSREKKESFPLTVTSAQKNPTAFYLCASNPGGGLETQYFGPGTRLLVL.

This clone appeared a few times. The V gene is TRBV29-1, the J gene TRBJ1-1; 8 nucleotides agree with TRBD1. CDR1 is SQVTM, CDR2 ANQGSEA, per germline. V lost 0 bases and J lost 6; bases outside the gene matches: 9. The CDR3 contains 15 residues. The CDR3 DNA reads TGCAGCGTTGAAGATCGGGCAGGGGGCTTTTCTGAAGCTTTCTTT. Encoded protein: CSVEDRAGGFSEAFF.

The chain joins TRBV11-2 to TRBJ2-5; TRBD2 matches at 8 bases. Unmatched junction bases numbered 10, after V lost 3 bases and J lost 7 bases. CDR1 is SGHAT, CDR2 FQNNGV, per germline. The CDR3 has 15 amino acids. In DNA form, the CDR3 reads TGTGCCAGCAGCTTTGGTAGCGGGGAGTACGGGACCCAGTACTTC. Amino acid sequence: CASSFGSGEYGTQYF.

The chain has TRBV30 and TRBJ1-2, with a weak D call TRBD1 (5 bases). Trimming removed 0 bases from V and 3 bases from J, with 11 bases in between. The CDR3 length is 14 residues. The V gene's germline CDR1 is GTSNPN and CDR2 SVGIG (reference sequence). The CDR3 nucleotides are TGTGCCTGGAGTGTATCAGGACAATACTATGGCTACACCTTC. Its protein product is CAWSVSGQYYGYTF.

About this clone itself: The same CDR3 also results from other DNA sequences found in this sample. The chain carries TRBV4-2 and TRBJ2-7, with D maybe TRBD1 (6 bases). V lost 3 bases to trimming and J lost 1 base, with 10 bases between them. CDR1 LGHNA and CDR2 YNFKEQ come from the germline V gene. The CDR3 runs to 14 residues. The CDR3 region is CASSQTTGSYEQYF. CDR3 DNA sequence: TGTGCCAGCAGCCAGACTACAGGGTCCTACGAGCAGTACTTC.

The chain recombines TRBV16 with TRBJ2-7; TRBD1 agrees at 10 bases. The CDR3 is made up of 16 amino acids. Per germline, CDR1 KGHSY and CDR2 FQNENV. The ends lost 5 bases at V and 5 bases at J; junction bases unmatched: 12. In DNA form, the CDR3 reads TGTGCCAGCAGCGATCTCAGGCGACAGGGGGCCCACGAGCAGTACTTC. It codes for CASSDLRRQGAHEQYF.

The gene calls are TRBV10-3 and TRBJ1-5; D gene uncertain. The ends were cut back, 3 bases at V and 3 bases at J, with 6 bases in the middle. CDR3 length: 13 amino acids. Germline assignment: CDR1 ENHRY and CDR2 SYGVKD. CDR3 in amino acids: CAISDSINQPQHF. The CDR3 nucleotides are TGTGCCATCAGTGACAGTATCAATCAGCCCCAGCATTTT.

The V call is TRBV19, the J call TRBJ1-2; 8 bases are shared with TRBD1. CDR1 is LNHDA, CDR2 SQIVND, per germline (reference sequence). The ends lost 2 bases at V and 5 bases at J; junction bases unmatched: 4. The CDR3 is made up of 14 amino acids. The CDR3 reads CASSIQGAGYGYTF. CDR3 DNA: TGTGCCAGTAGTATACAGGGGGCTGGGTATGGCTACACCTTC.

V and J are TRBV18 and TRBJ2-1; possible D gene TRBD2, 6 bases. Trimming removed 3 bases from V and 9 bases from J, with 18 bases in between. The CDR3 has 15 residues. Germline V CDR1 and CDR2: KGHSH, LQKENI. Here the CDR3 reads CASSPNGGGDSEQFF. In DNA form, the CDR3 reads TGTGCCAGCTCACCCAACGGCGGAGGGGATAGTGAGCAGTTCTTC.